These T cell receptor beta chains were read from a single sample in a study of glioma-infiltrating T cells. TCRdb analysed the multiplex PCR reads with MiXCR anew, one entry per CDR3 protein. The table lists 150,000 or so distinct CDR3 sequences, about two fifths of them singletons. Sequenced sample: glioma tissue, nonneoplastic brain tissue, or PBMCs (not recorded which). The receptors were sampled from a human donor with low-grade glioma or glioblastoma, undergoing nonglioma brain surgery, or in good health (not recorded which). Each CDR3 is given with its conserved first and last residue. A D gene is named only where the DNA matches it firmly. Expanded clones are given a class, and other clones once, few, many or no size at all.

>NA|TRBV11-2|NA|TRBJ2-1
CASSLGLGNEQFF
TGTGCCAGCAGCTTAGGGCTAGGCAATGAGCAGTTCTTC
>NA|TRBV4-1|NA|TRBJ1-5
CASSQDRNGYWPQRF
TGCGCCAGCAGCCAAGATCGGAACGGTTATTGGCCCCAGCGTTTT
>many|TRBV6-1|NA|TRBJ2-5
CASSEGPLETQYF
TGTGCCAGCAGTGAAGGCCCTTTGGAGACCCAGTACTTC
>many|TRBV28|NA|TRBJ1-2
CASSWGNGQLNYGYTF
TGTGCCAGCAGCTGGGGGAATGGACAGTTGAACTATGGCTACACCTTC
>few|TRBV28|NA|TRBJ1-2
CASSLHYGYTF
TGTGCCAGCAGTTTACACTATGGCTACACCTTC
>few|TRBV15|NA|TRBJ2-2
CATSRDAQYTGELFF
TGTGCCACCAGCAGAGATGCCCAGTACACCGGGGAGCTGTTTTTT
>few|TRBV28|TRBD1|TRBJ1-3
CASSRGTGVLGNTIYF
TGTGCCAGCAGCCGCGGGACAGGGGTGCTTGGAAACACCATATATTTT
>few|TRBV6-1|NA|TRBJ2-5
CASSYAGQRQETQYF
TGTGCCAGCAGTTATGCCGGACAGAGGCAAGAGACCCAGTACTTC
>once|TRBV6-1|NA|TRBJ1-1
CASKQGPTEAFF
TGTGCCAGCAAGCAGGGGCCCACTGAAGCTTTCTTT
>NA|TRBV6-6|TRBD2|TRBJ2-7
CASSYGTGGLYEQYF
TGTGCCAGCAGTTACGGGACGGGGGGATTATACGAGCAGTACTTC
>NA|TRBV20-1|NA|TRBJ2-1
CSARDRRGFHEQFF
TGCAGTGCTAGAGATCGTAGGGGGTTCCATGAGCAGTTCTTC
>many|TRBV6-1|NA|TRBJ2-7
CASSEVGEGSYEQYF
TGTGCCAGCAGTGAGGTAGGGGAAGGATCCTACGAGCAGTACTTC
>few|TRBV2|NA|TRBJ2-5
CASSAKPSRGSQETQYF
TGTGCCAGCAGTGCCAAGCCCTCGAGGGGCAGCCAAGAGACCCAGTACTTC
>NA|TRBV2|NA|TRBJ2-7
CASSLGQNEQYF
TGTGCCAGCAGTTTAGGACAGAACGAGCAGTACTTC
>NA|TRBV12-3/TRBV12-4|TRBD2|TRBJ2-5
CASSYLAGGETQYF
TGTGCCAGCAGTTACCTAGCGGGTGGAGAGACCCAGTACTTC
>few|TRBV2|NA|TRBJ1-1
CASAVVRGNTEAFF
TGTGCCAGTGCAGTCGTCCGCGGGAACACTGAAGCTTTCTTT
>NA|TRBV6-2/TRBV6-3|NA|TRBJ1-5
CASSHSTLNAQPQHF
TGTGCCAGCAGTCACTCGACCCTGAACGCTCAGCCCCAGCATTTT
>few|TRBV6-1|NA|TRBJ1-2
CASRVSGSNYGYTF
TGTGCCAGCAGAGTCTCCGGGTCTAACTATGGCTACACCTTC
>NA|TRBV20-1|TRBD1|TRBJ2-3
CSASASGTGKDTQYF
TGCAGTGCTAGCGCTTCCGGGACAGGGAAGGATACGCAGTATTTT
>few|TRBV28|NA|TRBJ2-3
CASSLVVGRGPVGDTQYF
TGTGCCAGCAGTTTAGTAGTTGGGAGAGGTCCGGTGGGAGATACGCAGTATTTT
>NA|TRBV12-3/TRBV12-4|NA|TRBJ1-2
CASSLARDSGYTF
TGTGCCAGCAGTTTAGCGCGTGACAGTGGCTACACCTTC
>few|TRBV6-1|TRBD2|TRBJ2-2
CATVAGLAGGWNTGELFF
TGTGCCACCGTAGCGGGACTAGCGGGAGGCTGGAACACCGGGGAGCTGTTTTTT
>few|TRBV7-2|NA|TRBJ2-1
CASSLAVAERGNEQFF
TGTGCCAGCAGCTTAGCGGTGGCGGAAAGGGGCAATGAGCAGTTCTTC
>NA|TRBV10-3|TRBD1|TRBJ1-2
CAIGESGQDYGYTF
TGTGCCATCGGTGAGTCCGGACAGGACTATGGCTACACCTTC
>NA|TRBV4-2|NA|TRBJ2-3
CASSPSLGQTTDTQYF
TGTGCCAGCAGCCCATCCCTTGGACAGACTACAGATACGCAGTATTTT
>NA|TRBV4-1|TRBD2|TRBJ2-7
CASSQELARNYEQYF
TGCGCCAGCAGCCAAGAACTAGCGCGAAACTACGAGCAGTACTTC
>NA|TRBV4-1|NA|TRBJ1-2
CASSQDNGYGYTF
TGCGCCAGCAGCCAAGATAACGGGTATGGCTACACCTTC
>few|TRBV4-3|NA|TRBJ1-3
CASSQEPQGLGNTIYF
TGCGCCAGCAGCCAAGAGCCTCAGGGTCTTGGAAACACCATATATTTT
>NA|TRBV20-1|NA|TRBJ2-5
CSARPSQGTQYF
TGCAGTGCTAGACCGTCGCAGGGGACCCAGTACTTC
>few|TRBV6-6|NA|TRBJ1-2
CASSYWGEEGYTF
TGTGCCAGCAGTTACTGGGGCGAAGAAGGCTACACCTTC
>NA|TRBV6-1|NA|TRBJ2-7
CASSRASYEQYF
TGTGCCAGCAGCCGCGCTTCCTACGAGCAGTACTTC
>NA|TRBV18|TRBD1|TRBJ2-5
CASSLGDGTASYF
TGTGCCAGCTCACTCGGGGACGGGACAGCATCTTACTTC
>NA|TRBV2|NA|TRBJ2-5
CARRMVGTQYF
TGTGCCAGGAGGATGGTGGGGACCCAGTACTTC
>NA|TRBV4-3|TRBD1|TRBJ1-6
CASSQVDRDSPLHF
TGCGCCAGCAGCCAAGTTGACAGGGATTCACCCCTCCACTTT
>few|TRBV6-1|NA|TRBJ2-7
CASRTNTPSYEQYF
TGTGCCAGCAGAACTAATACACCTTCCTACGAGCAGTACTTC
>NA|TRBV6-1|NA|TRBJ2-2
CASSEARSAGELFF
TGTGCCAGCAGTGAAGCGAGAAGCGCCGGGGAGCTGTTTTTT
>NA|TRBV6-2/TRBV6-3|TRBD2|TRBJ2-7
CASRWTSGIYEQYF
TGTGCCAGCCGGTGGACTAGCGGGATCTACGAGCAGTACTTC
>few|TRBV6-1|NA|TRBJ1-5
CASSSGRRQPQHF
TGTGCCAGCAGTTCGGGCAGGAGGCAGCCCCAGCATTTT
>NA|TRBV12-3/TRBV12-4|NA|TRBJ1-5
CASSATANNQPQHF
TGTGCCAGCAGTGCGACAGCTAACAATCAGCCCCAGCATTTT
>NA|TRBV6-2/TRBV6-3|NA|TRBJ2-3
CASTADLRLASTDTQYF
TGTGCCAGCACCGCCGATTTACGGCTAGCAAGCACAGATACGCAGTATTTT
>NA|TRBV4-1|TRBD2|TRBJ2-1
CASSPISGTSGRAIYNEQFF
TGCGCCAGCAGCCCTATTTCCGGGACTAGCGGGAGGGCCATCTACAATGAGCAGTTCTTC
>few|TRBV6-1|NA|TRBJ1-3
CASSEAISGNTIYF
TGTGCCAGCAGTGAAGCGATCTCTGGAAACACCATATATTTT
>NA|TRBV7-9|TRBD1|TRBJ1-2
CASSAEQGAGYGYTF
TGTGCCAGCAGCGCAGAACAGGGGGCCGGCTATGGCTACACCTTC
>NA|TRBV15|NA|TRBJ1-1
CATSGLTDSEAFF
TGTGCCACCAGCGGGCTGACGGACAGTGAAGCTTTCTTT
>NA|TRBV5-4|NA|TRBJ2-1
CASSLGQASYNEQFF
TGTGCCAGCAGCTTAGGCCAGGCCTCCTACAATGAGCAGTTCTTC
>few|TRBV2|NA|TRBJ2-5
CASSRSTSQETQYF
TGTGCCAGCAGTCGTAGCACTAGCCAAGAGACCCAGTACTTC
>few|TRBV3-1|NA|TRBJ2-3
CAISQLGSTDTQYF
TGTGCCATCAGCCAATTGGGGAGCACAGATACGCAGTATTTT
>NA|TRBV6-2/TRBV6-3|NA|TRBJ2-3
CASSRILSGSTDTQYF
TGTGCCAGCAGTCGAATCCTCAGCGGAAGCACAGATACGCAGTATTTT
>NA|TRBV20-1|TRBD1|TRBJ2-7
CSAPGQGFDEQYF
TGCAGTGCCCCTGGACAGGGTTTCGACGAGCAGTACTTC
>NA|TRBV29-1|NA|TRBJ1-1
CSVRTLDTEAFF
TGCAGCGTGAGGACGTTGGACACTGAAGCTTTCTTT
>few|TRBV28|NA|TRBJ1-2
CASRPRVDGQGGYTF
TGTGCCAGCAGGCCCAGAGTGGACGGTCAGGGGGGCTACACCTTC
>many|TRBV28|NA|TRBJ2-1
CASSPNANNEQFF
TGTGCCAGCAGTCCCAATGCCAACAATGAGCAGTTCTTC
>NA|TRBV3-1|NA|TRBJ1-1
CASSHRRNTEAFF
TGTGCCAGCAGCCACAGGAGAAACACTGAAGCTTTCTTT
>NA|TRBV19|NA|TRBJ1-5
CASSIDQSSNQPQHF
TGTGCCAGTAGTATAGATCAAAGTAGCAATCAGCCCCAGCATTTT
>NA|TRBV7-2|TRBD2|TRBJ2-5
CASSLTSGAQTQYF
TGTGCCAGCAGCTTGACTAGCGGGGCACAGACCCAGTACTTC
>few|TRBV20-1|NA|TRBJ1-6
CSASTGTYNSPLHF
TGCAGTGCTAGTACTGGTACCTATAATTCACCCCTCCACTTT
>NA|TRBV7-9|NA|TRBJ1-1
CASSDGPETFF
TGTGCCAGCAGTGACGGTCCTGAGACTTTCTTT
>NA|TRBV27|NA|TRBJ2-7
CASSFTGNEQYF
TGTGCCAGCAGTTTTACAGGGAACGAGCAGTACTTC
>NA|TRBV4-1|TRBD2|TRBJ2-3
CASSLSGREADTQYF
TGCGCCAGCAGCCTGAGCGGGAGGGAGGCAGATACGCAGTATTTT